This T cell receptor (beta chain) is from a study of blood T cell repertoires in COVID-19. Germline loops: CDR1 SGHTA, CDR2 FQGTGA. The CDR3 covers 13 residues. Trimming removed 6 bases from V and 2 bases from J, with 11 bases in between. Profiling relied on immunoSEQ multiplex PCR, and the TCRdb table lists in-frame clones only, not all of them. The sample shows about 310,000 clones, 85% of them seen only once. Sequenced sample: PBMCs or T cells enriched from blood (not recorded which). The receptor was derived from a woman in her twenties or thirties who had been exposed to COVID-19. The chain joins TRBV7-3 to TRBJ2-7, with D tentatively TRBD1 (5 bases). This chain's CDR3 is CASRPTGTYEQYF. The CDR3 DNA reads as TGTGCCAGCAGACCTACAGGAACCTACGAGCAGTACTTC.